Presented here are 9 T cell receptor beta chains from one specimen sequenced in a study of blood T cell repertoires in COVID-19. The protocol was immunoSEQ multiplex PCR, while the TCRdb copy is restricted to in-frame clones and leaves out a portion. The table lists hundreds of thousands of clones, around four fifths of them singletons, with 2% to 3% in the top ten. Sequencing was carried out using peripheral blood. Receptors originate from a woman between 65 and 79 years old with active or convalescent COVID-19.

The CDR3 coding sequence is TGCAGCGTTGATGGTCCCAGGGCGAATGAGCAGTTCTTC. Its translation: CSVDGPRANEQFF. The V gene is TRBV29-1, the J gene TRBJ2-1; a weak D match, TRBD1 (5 bases). CDR1 is SQVTM, CDR2 ANQGSEA, per germline. The CDR3 runs to 13 residues. Trimming stripped 3 bases from V and 7 bases from J, with 13 bases between.

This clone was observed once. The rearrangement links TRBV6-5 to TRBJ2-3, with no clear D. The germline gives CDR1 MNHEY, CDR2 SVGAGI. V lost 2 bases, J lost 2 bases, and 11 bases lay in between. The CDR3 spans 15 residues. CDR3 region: CASSYQAGFTDTQYF. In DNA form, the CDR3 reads TGTGCCAGCAGTTACCAGGCAGGCTTCACAGATACGCAGTATTTT.

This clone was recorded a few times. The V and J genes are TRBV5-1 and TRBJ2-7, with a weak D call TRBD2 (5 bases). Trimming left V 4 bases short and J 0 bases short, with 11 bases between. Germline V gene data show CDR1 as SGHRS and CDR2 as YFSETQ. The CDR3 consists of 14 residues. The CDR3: CASSLLASSYEQYF. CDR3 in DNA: TGCGCCAGCAGCCTATTAGCGTCCTCCTACGAGCAGTACTTC. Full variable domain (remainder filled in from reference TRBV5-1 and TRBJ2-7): KAGVTQTPRYLIKTRGQQVTLSCSPISGHRSVSWYQQTPGQGLQFLFEYFSETQRNKGNFPGRFSGRQFSNSRSEMNVSTLELGDSALYLCASSLLASSYEQYFGPGTRLTVT.

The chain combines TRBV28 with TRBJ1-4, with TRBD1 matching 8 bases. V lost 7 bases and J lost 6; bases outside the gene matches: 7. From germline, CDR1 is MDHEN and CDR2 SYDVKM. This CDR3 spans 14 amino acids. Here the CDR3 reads CASTPGTGDEKLFF. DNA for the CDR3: TGTGCCAGCACCCCCGGGACAGGAGATGAAAAACTGTTTTTT.

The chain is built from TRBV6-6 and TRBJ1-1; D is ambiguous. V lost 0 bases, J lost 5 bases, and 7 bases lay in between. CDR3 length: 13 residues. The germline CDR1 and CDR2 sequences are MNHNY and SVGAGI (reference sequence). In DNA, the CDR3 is TGTGCCAGCAGTTACTCGAGAAAGACTGAAGCTTTCTTT. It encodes CASSYSRKTEAFF.

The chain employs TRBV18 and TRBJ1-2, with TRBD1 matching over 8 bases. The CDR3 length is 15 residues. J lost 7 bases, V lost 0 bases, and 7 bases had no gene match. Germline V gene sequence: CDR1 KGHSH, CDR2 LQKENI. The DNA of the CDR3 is TGTGCCAGCTCACCACCGAGCTCAGGGGGCACTGGCTACACCTTC. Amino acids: CASSPPSSGGTGYTF.

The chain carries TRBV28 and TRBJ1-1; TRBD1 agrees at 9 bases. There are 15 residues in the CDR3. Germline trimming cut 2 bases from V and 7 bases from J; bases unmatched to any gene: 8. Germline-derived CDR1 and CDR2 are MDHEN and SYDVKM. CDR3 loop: CASSLGDREQNEAFF. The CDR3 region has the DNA TGTGCCAGCAGTTTAGGGGACAGGGAACAAAATGAAGCTTTCTTT.

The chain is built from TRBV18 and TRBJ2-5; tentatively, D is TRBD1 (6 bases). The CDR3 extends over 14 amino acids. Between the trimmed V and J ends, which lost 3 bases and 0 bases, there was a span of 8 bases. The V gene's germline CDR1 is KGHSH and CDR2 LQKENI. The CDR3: CASSPRTDQETQYF. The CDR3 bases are TGTGCCAGCTCACCCAGGACAGACCAAGAGACCCAGTACTTC.

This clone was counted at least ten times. The chain's CDR3 is CASSIRGRVSYEQYF. As DNA, the CDR3 is TGTGCCAGCAGCATTCGGGGGAGGGTTTCCTACGAGCAGTACTTC. The rearrangement joins TRBV21-1 to TRBJ2-7; whether TRBD2, the table's D call, matches the DNA was not checked. TRBV21-1 is an annotated pseudogene. The CDR3 is 15 amino acids.